The entry that follows covers one T cell receptor beta chain sequence. Its antigen is not identified. The sample comes from a study of CD8 T cells in ankylosing spondylitis. Study observations and caveats: The authors found the disease-linked clones to be CD8+ and relatively rare in peripheral blood. Typical of ankylosing spondylitis blood, it appeared, was a TCR beta motif of several highly homologous variants. Researchers reportedly found disease-linked clones significantly enriched in matched ankylosing spondylitis synovial fluid.

The CDR3 runs 14 residues. Looked up from germline, CDR1 is SGHTA and CDR2 is FQGNSA. Trimming removed 4 bases from V and 7 bases from J, with 11 bases in between. By quantitative 5'-RACE with molecular barcodes, the TCR beta libraries were made. TCRdb used MiXCR to reprocess the 5' RACE reads, holding one entry per CDR3 protein. Among 350,000 or so distinct CDR3 sequences listed, around 10% were seen once. The sequencing input was blood, either unsorted or a sorted T cell fraction (not recorded which). The V gene is TRBV7-2, the J gene TRBJ1-6; no definite D call. The TCR comes from a female donor with ankylosing spondylitis or in good health (not recorded which). This chain's CDR3 is CASSWWGENSPLHF. The DNA of the CDR3 is TGTGCCAGCAGCTGGTGGGGAGAGAATTCACCCCTCCACTTT.